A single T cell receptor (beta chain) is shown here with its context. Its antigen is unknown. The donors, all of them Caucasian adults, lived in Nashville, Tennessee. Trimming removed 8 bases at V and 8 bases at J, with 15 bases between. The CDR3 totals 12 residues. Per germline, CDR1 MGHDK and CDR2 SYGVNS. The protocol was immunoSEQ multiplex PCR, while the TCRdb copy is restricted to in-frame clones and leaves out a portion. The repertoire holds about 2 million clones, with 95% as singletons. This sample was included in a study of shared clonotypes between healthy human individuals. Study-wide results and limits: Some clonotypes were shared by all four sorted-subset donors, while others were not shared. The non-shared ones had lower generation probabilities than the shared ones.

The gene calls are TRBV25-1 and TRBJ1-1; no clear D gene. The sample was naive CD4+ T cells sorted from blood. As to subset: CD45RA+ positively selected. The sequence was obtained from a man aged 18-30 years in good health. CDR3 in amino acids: CASLEPPAEAFF. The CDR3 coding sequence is TGTGCCAGCCTAGAACCTCCCGCGGAAGCTTTCTTT.